Presented here are 26 T cell receptor beta chains from one specimen sequenced in a study of TIL therapy for anti-PD-1-resistant metastatic lung cancer. The time point denotes: pre-treatment sample, taken before nivolumab and TIL therapy. Tumor tissue came from excised metastases, mostly pleural nodules or supraclavicular lymph nodes. Sequencing used immunoSEQ v3. TCRdb keeps only in-frame clones here, not all; method: immunoSEQ multiplex PCR. This table has tens of thousands of clones, roughly 72% appearing once. The starting material was tumor tissue, obtained at baseline. These receptors came from a person between 30 and 80 years old with non-small cell lung cancer.

The chain has TRBV5-6 and TRBJ2-1; 9 bases line up with TRBD2. CDR3 length equals 15 residues. Germline CDR1 and CDR2: SGHDT and YYEEEE. The V gene end was trimmed by 0 bases and the J gene end by 6 bases; junction bases not matched to a gene: 4. DNA for the CDR3: TGTGCCAGCAGCTTGGCGGCTAGCGGGGTCAATGAGCAGTTCTTC. Translated, it gives CASSLAASGVNEQFF.

The chain carries TRBV27 and TRBJ2-2; D gene uncertain. V lost 6 bases and J lost 6, with 8 bases in between. The CDR3 extends over 12 amino acids. The germline V gene encodes CDR1 MNHEY and CDR2 SMNVEV (reference sequence). CDR3 sequence: CASRRGSGELFF. Written as DNA, the CDR3 is TGTGCCAGCAGGCGTGGTTCCGGGGAGCTGTTTTTT.

The chain carries TRBV11-1 and TRBJ1-1; the D is unclear. This CDR3 region has 15 residues. V was cut by 8 bases and J by 3 bases, with 19 bases left in between. From germline, CDR1 is SGHAT and CDR2 FQDESV (reference sequence). CDR3 DNA sequence: TGTGCCAGCGGCCTCGTCGACGTCAGTTACACTGAAGCTTTCTTT. The encoded protein is CASGLVDVSYTEAFF.

This chain links TRBV2 with TRBJ2-7; TRBD1 matches at 9 bases. Germline V lookup: CDR1 SNHLY, CDR2 FYNNEI. Unmatched junction bases numbered 3, after V lost 5 bases and J lost 1 base. The CDR3 has 14 amino acids. In DNA, the CDR3 is TGTGCCAGCAGTTCGGACAGGGGTTCCTACGAGCAGTACTTC. It is translated as CASSSDRGSYEQYF.

V is TRBV13 and J is TRBJ2-1, with 10 bases lining up with TRBD2. Losses at the gene ends were 8 bases for V and 9 bases for J; bases not matched to a gene: 7. This CDR3 contains 13 residues. CDR1 is PRHDT, CDR2 FYEKMQ, per germline (reference sequence). CDR3 loop: CASRERGGGEQFF. The DNA of the CDR3 is TGTGCCAGCCGGGAGCGGGGGGGCGGTGAGCAGTTCTTC.

The chain uses TRBV7-6 and TRBJ2-5; TRBD2 is a possible D gene (6 bases). Trimming took 5 bases from V and 4 from J, leaving 11 bases between them. Germline assignment: CDR1 SGHVS and CDR2 FNYEAQ. This CDR3 contains 13 residues. The CDR3 protein is CASSPLGGETQYF. As DNA, the CDR3 is TGTGCCAGCAGCCCCCTGGGGGGAGAGACCCAGTACTTC.

The chain employs TRBV25-1 and TRBJ2-5; perhaps D is TRBD1 or TRBD2 (5 bases each). This CDR3 is built from 14 residues. Germline-derived CDR1 and CDR2 are MGHDK and SYGVNS. Trimming stripped 1 base from V and 5 bases from J, with 11 bases between. The CDR3 spells CASSEWGEGETQYF. DNA for the CDR3: TGTGCCAGCAGTGAATGGGGCGAGGGGGAGACCCAGTACTTC.

This clone has just one count. The V call is TRBV6-5, the J call TRBJ2-5; maybe TRBD2 (6 bases). The germline CDR1 and CDR2 sequences are MNHEY and SVGAGI. The CDR3 loop spans 14 amino acids. V was trimmed by 0 bases and J by 4 bases, leaving 9 bases between them. CDR3 amino acids: CASSYSLGGETQYF. CDR3 bases: TGTGCCAGCAGTTACTCCCTGGGGGGAGAGACCCAGTACTTC.

The V and J genes are TRBV15 and TRBJ2-4; D is possibly TRBD2 (7 bases). The germline CDR1 and CDR2 sequences are LNHNV and YYDKDF (reference sequence). V shed 2 bases and J shed 8 bases, with 10 bases lying between them. The CDR3 is made up of 13 amino acids. For the CDR3, the DNA is TGTGCCACCAGCAGACAGGGGAGGGACATTCAGTACTTC. The encoded protein is CATSRQGRDIQYF.

CDR3 DNA: TGTGCCAGCAGCCCCGGACAGGAGTACACTGAAGCTTTCTTT. Protein sequence: CASSPGQEYTEAFF. The chain uses TRBV7-2 and TRBJ1-1; the match to TRBD1 covers 7 bases. The germline V gene has CDR1 SGHTA and CDR2 FQGNSA. V shed 5 bases, J shed 3 bases, and the junction held 6 bases outside the gene matches. The CDR3 has 14 residues.

This chain links TRBV28 with TRBJ2-7; D call uncertain. V was trimmed by 2 bases and J by 3 bases, leaving 14 bases between them. Germline V lookup: CDR1 MDHEN, CDR2 SYDVKM. The CDR3 covers 15 residues. The CDR3 bases are TGTGCCAGCAGTTTACAACCGGACGGGCTCTACGAGCAGTACTTC. Translation gives CASSLQPDGLYEQYF.

The genes are TRBV7-2 and TRBJ2-7; D remains ambiguous. CDR1 and CDR2 (germline): SGHTA, FQGNSA. V lost 6 bases and J 6 bases, leaving 12 bases between the germline ends. CDR3 size: 12 residues. Here the CDR3 DNA reads TGTGCCAGCAGTACTGTGGGGATCGAGCAGTACTTC. Its protein product is CASSTVGIEQYF.

The rearrangement joins TRBV25-1 to TRBJ1-2, with a possible D match to TRBD1 (5 bases). Trimming shortened V by 4 bases and J by 4 bases, and 10 bases separated the two germline ends. The germline gives CDR1 MGHDK, CDR2 SYGVNS. This CDR3 is 13 amino acids long. The CDR3 DNA reads TGTGCCAGCAGTGCGGGGGGTGGCTATGGCTACACCTTC. Protein: CASSAGGGYGYTF.

This rearrangement joins TRBV15 to TRBJ2-3; no firm D call. CDR3 length: 13 residues. The V end was cut by 5 bases, the J end by 2 bases, with 8 bases between. The germline V gene has CDR1 LNHNV and CDR2 YYDKDF (reference sequence). The CDR3 reads CATSPTSTDTQYF. CDR3 DNA: TGTGCCACCAGCCCCACATCCACAGATACGCAGTATTTT.

This chain connects TRBV6-1 to TRBJ1-1; D is possibly TRBD1 (6 bases). V was clipped by 7 bases and J by 8 bases, with 17 bases between them. The CDR3 loop spans 13 amino acids. Germline V gene lookup returns CDR1 MNHNS and CDR2 SASEGT. The CDR3 is CASTPGVLFEAFF. The DNA for the CDR3 is TGTGCCAGCACCCCAGGGGTCCTCTTCGAAGCTTTCTTT.

The chain links TRBV11-2 to TRBJ1-6, with D maybe TRBD1 (5 bases). Germline values: CDR1 SGHAT, CDR2 FQNNGV. V lost 8 bases, J lost 7 bases, and 12 bases lay in between. This CDR3 is built from 13 residues. CDR3: CASGAGQNSPLHF. The DNA for the CDR3 is TGTGCCAGCGGGGCGGGGCAAAATTCACCCCTCCACTTT.

The rearrangement uses TRBV30 and TRBJ1-6; no clear D. CDR3 length: 14 residues. V was clipped by 3 bases and J by 3 bases, with 9 bases between them. Germline V gene data show CDR1 as GTSNPN and CDR2 as SVGIG (reference sequence). The CDR3 DNA reads TGTGCCTGGAGCGGTCGGGGCTATAATTCACCCCTCCACTTT. It codes for CAWSGRGYNSPLHF.

V is TRBV6-1 and J is TRBJ2-4; D might be TRBD1 (5 bases). Trimming shortened V by 0 bases and J by 1 base, and 16 bases separated the two germline ends. CDR1 and CDR2 from the germline V gene are MNHNS and SASEGT. The CDR3 is 18 amino acids. DNA of the CDR3: TGTGCCAGCAGTGAAGCGCCCCTGACAGCAGCGGCCAAAAACATTCAGTACTTC. It specifies CASSEAPLTAAAKNIQYF.

This chain connects TRBV6-6 to TRBJ2-3, with D perhaps matching TRBD1 or TRBD2 (5 bases each). The CDR3 consists of 15 residues. Trimming stripped 6 bases from V and 7 bases from J, with 20 bases between. Germline values: CDR1 MNHNY, CDR2 SVGAGI (reference sequence). The DNA of the CDR3 is TGTGCCAGCAGCCTGTTAGGGGAGTGGGGGAATACGCAGTATTTT. The encoded protein is CASSLLGEWGNTQYF.

This clone was seen a single time. The chain uses TRBV10-1 and TRBJ1-4; a possible D gene is TRBD1 (6 bases). V lost 2 bases and J 3 bases, leaving 22 bases between the germline ends. CDR1 and CDR2 (germline): WNHNN, SYGVQD (reference sequence). The CDR3 is 19 amino acids. The CDR3 DNA follows: TGCGCCAGCAGTGAGCTAGGAGGACAGTCACGGTTCGCTAATGAAAAACTGTTTTTT. Amino acids: CASSELGGQSRFANEKLFF.

The CDR3 DNA reads TGCGCCAGCAGTGAGTCGGCCGGGGGCACCATCAGCGCCCAGCATTTT. Translation gives CASSESAGGTISAQHF. The rearrangement links TRBV10-2 to TRBJ1-5; a possible D gene is TRBD1 (6 bases). CDR1 and CDR2 from the germline V gene are WSHSY and SAAADI. Trimming cost V 0 bases and J 11 bases, with 20 bases left between them. This CDR3 is built from 16 residues.

V usage is TRBV19 and J usage is TRBJ1-1; 11 nucleotides line up with TRBD1. There are 14 residues in the CDR3. Germline CDR1 LNHDA, CDR2 SQIVND (reference sequence). The J segment lost 3 bases and the V segment lost 9 bases, leaving 6 bases of the junction unmatched. The CDR3 bases are TGTGCCAGAGACCGGGACAGGGGGGACACTGAAGCTTTCTTT. The encoded protein is CARDRDRGDTEAFF.

The chain is built from TRBV1 and TRBJ2-3; the DNA was not used to check the table's D call, TRBD2. TRBV1 is a recognized pseudogene. The CDR3 runs 19 residues. This CDR3 is CTSSQTGLAGGPITDTQYF. CDR3 nucleotides: TGCACCAGCAGCCAGACCGGACTAGCGGGGGGGCCTATCACAGATACGCAGTATTTT.

This clone was observed a few times. This chain links TRBV7-2 with TRBJ2-1; the match to TRBD1 covers 8 bases. V shed 5 bases and J 11 bases; nucleotides not matched to a gene: 11. The CDR3 runs 14 residues. Germline V lookup: CDR1 SGHTA, CDR2 FQGNSA. CDR3 loop: CASSLLERQGKQFF. The DNA of the CDR3 is TGTGCCAGCAGCCTCCTAGAGAGACAGGGGAAGCAGTTCTTC.

The V call is TRBV5-8, the J call TRBJ1-5; 8 positions agree with TRBD1. Trimming took 2 bases from V and 4 from J; bases not matched to a gene: 5. This CDR3 contains 15 residues. The germline gives CDR1 SGHTS, CDR2 YDEGEE. The CDR3 nucleotides read TGTGCCAGCAGCTTCGGGACAGGAATAAATCAGCCCCAGCATTTT. Protein product: CASSFGTGINQPQHF.

This sequence joins TRBV11-1 and TRBJ1-4, with D possibly being TRBD1 (6 bases). V was pared by 5 bases and J by 4 bases, with 11 bases between. The germline V gene encodes CDR1 SGHAT and CDR2 FQDESV (reference sequence). The CDR3 length is 14 residues. The CDR3 DNA follows: TGTGCCAGCAGCCAGGACAGAATTAATGAAAAACTGTTTTTT. It encodes CASSQDRINEKLFF.